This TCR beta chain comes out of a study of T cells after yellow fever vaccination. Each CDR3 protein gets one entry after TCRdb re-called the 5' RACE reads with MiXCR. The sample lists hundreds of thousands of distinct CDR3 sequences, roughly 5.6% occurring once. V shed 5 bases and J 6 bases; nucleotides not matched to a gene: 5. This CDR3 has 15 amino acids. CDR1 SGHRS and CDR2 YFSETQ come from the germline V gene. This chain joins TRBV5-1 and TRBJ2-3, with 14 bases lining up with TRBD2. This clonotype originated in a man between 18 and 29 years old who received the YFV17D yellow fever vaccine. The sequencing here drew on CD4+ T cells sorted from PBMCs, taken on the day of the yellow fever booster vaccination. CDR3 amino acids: CASRLGLAGGDTQYF. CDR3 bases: TGCGCCAGCAGACTAGGACTAGCGGGGGGCGATACGCAGTATTTT.